The rows below give T cell receptor beta chains drawn from one sample of a study of CD8 T cells in Susac syndrome. TCRdb re-called the immunoSEQ multiplex PCR reads through MiXCR, storing one row per CDR3 protein. The table lists 180,000 or so distinct CDR3 sequences, roughly 94% of them singletons. The sequenced sample was CD4+ T cells from PBMCs. The receptors come from a human donor with Susac syndrome. CDR3s include the opening cysteine and the closing phenylalanine or tryptophan. The D gene is left open where the match is weak. Clone size appears in some rows only: once, few, many, or a class for an expanded clone.

clone size	V gene	D gene	J gene	CDR3 protein	CDR3 DNA
NA	TRBV6-5	TRBD2	TRBJ2-6	CASTLGGAGANVLTF	TGTGCCAGCACCCTCGGGGGGGCTGGGGCCAACGTCCTGACTTTC
NA	TRBV6-1	NA	TRBJ1-1	CASSEAPGSVNTEAFF	TGTGCCAGCAGTGAAGCACCGGGCAGTGTGAACACTGAAGCTTTCTTT
NA	TRBV7-2	NA	TRBJ2-7	CASSPRAYEQYF	TGTGCCAGCAGCCCTCGTGCCTACGAGCAGTACTTC
NA	TRBV6-2/TRBV6-3	TRBD1	TRBJ1-5	CASREDRGSNQPQHF	TGTGCCAGCAGGGAAGACAGGGGGAGCAATCAGCCCCAGCATTTT
NA	TRBV28	NA	TRBJ1-2	CASSFSDRTYGYTF	TGTGCCAGCAGTTTTTCGGACCGAACCTATGGCTACACCTTC
NA	TRBV2	TRBD1	TRBJ1-2	CASKATGGIFYGYTF	TGTGCCAGCAAAGCGACAGGGGGGATTTTCTATGGCTACACCTTC
NA	TRBV20-1	NA	TRBJ2-1	CSALLGVGQTGRYNEQFF	TGCAGTGCCCTTTTGGGAGTAGGTCAGACGGGGAGATACAATGAGCAGTTCTTC
once	TRBV5-4	TRBD1	TRBJ2-1	CASSSGQGVSNEQFF	TGTGCCAGCAGCTCTGGACAGGGGGTGAGCAATGAGCAGTTCTTC
NA	TRBV30	TRBD1	TRBJ2-7	CAWSTDRNTPEQYF	TGTGCCTGGAGTACGGACAGGAATACACCCGAGCAGTACTTC
NA	TRBV15	NA	TRBJ1-5	CATSRKGNNQPQHF	TGTGCCACCAGCAGGAAGGGGAACAATCAGCCCCAGCATTTT
NA	TRBV6-6	NA	TRBJ1-3	CASSRREGDTIYF	TGTGCCAGCAGTCGTAGGGAAGGAGACACCATATATTTT